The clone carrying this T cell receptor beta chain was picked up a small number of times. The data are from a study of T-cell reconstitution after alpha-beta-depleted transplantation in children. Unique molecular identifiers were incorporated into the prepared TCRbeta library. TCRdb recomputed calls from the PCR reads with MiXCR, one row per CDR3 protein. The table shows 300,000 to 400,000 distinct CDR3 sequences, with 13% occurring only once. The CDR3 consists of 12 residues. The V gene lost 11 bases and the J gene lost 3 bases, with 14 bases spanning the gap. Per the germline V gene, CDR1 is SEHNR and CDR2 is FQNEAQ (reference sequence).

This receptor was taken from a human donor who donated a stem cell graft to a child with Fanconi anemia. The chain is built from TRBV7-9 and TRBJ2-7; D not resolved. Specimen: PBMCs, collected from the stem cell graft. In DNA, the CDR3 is TGTGCCCTGACGCGGCTGGGCTACGAGCAGTACTTC. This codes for CALTRLGYEQYF.